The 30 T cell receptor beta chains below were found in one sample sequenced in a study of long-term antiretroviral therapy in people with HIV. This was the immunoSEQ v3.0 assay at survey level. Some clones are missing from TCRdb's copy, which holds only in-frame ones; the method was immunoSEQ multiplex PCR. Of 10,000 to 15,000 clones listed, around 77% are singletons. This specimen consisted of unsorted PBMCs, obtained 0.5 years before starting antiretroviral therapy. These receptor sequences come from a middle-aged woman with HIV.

CDR3 nucleotide sequence: TGTGCCAGCAGCCAAGTGGAAGGAGATGAGCAGTTCTTC. Protein product: CASSQVEGDEQFF. The genes are TRBV14 and TRBJ2-1; no clear D. This CDR3 has 13 residues. V was pared by 1 base and J by 8 bases, with 9 bases between. In germline, CDR1 is SGHDN, CDR2 FVKESK. The full variable domain, its missing parts supplied by reference TRBV14 and TRBJ2-1, is EAGVTQFPSHSVIEKGQTVTLRCDPISGHDNLYWYRRVMGKEIKFLLHFVKESKQDESGMPNNRFLAERTGGTYSTLKVQPAELEDSGVYFCASSQVEGDEQFFGPGTRLTVL.

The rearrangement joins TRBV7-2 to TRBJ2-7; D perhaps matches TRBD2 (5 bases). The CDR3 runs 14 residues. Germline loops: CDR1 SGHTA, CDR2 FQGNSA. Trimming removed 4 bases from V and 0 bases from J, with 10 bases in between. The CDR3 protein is CASSSDLSSYEQYF. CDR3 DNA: TGTGCCAGCAGCTCGGACTTAAGCTCCTACGAGCAGTACTTC.

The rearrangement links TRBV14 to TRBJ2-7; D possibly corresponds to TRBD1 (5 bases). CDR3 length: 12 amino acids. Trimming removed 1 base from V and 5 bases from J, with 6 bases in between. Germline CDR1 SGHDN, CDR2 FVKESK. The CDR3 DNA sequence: TGTGCCAGCAGCCAAGTAGGGGACGAGCAGTACTTC. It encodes CASSQVGDEQYF.

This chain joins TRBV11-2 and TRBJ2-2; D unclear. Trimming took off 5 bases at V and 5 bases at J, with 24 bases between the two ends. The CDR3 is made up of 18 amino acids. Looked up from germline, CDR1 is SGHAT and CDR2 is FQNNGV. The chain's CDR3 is CASSPRVQAHRSTGELFF. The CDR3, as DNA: TGTGCCAGCAGCCCTCGGGTGCAGGCCCACCGGAGTACCGGGGAGCTGTTTTTT.

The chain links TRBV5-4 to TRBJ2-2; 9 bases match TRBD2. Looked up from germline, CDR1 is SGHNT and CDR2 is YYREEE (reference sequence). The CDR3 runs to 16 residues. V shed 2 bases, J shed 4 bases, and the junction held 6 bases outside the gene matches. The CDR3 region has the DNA TGTGCCAGCAGCTTCGGCGGGAGGGCTGGCACCGGGGAGCTGTTTTTT. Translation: CASSFGGRAGTGELFF.

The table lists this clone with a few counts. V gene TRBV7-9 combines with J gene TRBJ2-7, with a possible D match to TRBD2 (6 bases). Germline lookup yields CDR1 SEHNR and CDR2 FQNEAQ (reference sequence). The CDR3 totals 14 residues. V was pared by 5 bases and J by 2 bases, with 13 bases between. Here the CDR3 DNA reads TGTGCCAGCAGCCCTCGAGCGGGCCCCTACGAGCAGTACTTC. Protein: CASSPRAGPYEQYF. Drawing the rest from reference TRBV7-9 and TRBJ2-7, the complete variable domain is DTGVSQNPRHKITKRGQNVTFRCDPISEHNRLYWYRQTLGQGPEFLTYFQNEAQLEKSRLLSDRFSAERPKGSFSTLEIQRTEQGDSAMYLCASSPRAGPYEQYFGPGTRLTVT.

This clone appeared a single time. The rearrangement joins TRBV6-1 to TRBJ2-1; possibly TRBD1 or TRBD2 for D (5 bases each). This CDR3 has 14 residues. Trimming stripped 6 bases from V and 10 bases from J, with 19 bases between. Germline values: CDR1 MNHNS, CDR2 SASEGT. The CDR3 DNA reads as TGTGCCAGCAGCCCCCCGGGACGGGTAGGAGAGCAGTTCTTC. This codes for CASSPPGRVGEQFF.

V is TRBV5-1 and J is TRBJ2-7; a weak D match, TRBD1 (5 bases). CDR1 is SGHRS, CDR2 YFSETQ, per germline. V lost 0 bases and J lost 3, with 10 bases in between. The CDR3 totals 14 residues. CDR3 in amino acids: CASSLALDIYEQYF. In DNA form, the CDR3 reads TGCGCCAGCAGCTTGGCTCTGGACATCTACGAGCAGTACTTC.

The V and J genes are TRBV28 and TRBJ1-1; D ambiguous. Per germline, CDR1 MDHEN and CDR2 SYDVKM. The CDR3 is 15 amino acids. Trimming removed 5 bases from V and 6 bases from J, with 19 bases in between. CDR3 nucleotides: TGTGCCAGCAGTCCCCCTAGTTTGAGGCAGGCTGAAGCTTTCTTT. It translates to CASSPPSLRQAEAFF.

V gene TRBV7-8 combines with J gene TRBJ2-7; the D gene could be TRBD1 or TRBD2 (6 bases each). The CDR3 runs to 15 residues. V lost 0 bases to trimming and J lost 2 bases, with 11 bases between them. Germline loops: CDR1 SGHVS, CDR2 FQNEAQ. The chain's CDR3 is CASSLAEGQPYEQYF. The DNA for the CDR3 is TGTGCCAGCAGCTTAGCGGAGGGACAACCCTACGAGCAGTACTTC.

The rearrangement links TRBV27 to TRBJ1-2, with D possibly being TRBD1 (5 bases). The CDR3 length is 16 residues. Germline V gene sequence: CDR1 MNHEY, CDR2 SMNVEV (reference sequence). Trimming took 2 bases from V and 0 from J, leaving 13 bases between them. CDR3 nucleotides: TGTGCCAGCAGTTTAGGCAGGGCCCCCGCTAACTATGGCTACACCTTC. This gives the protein CASSLGRAPANYGYTF.

The CDR3 DNA reads TGCGCCAGCAGCGGACAGGGGATCGATGAGCAGTTCTTC. Protein product: CASSGQGIDEQFF. The chain combines TRBV5-1 with TRBJ2-1; 9 nucleotides align to TRBD1. The CDR3 is 13 amino acids. CDR1 and CDR2 from the germline V gene are SGHRS and YFSETQ. J lost 8 bases, V lost 4 bases, and 4 bases had no gene match. Full variable domain (rest looked up from reference TRBV5-1 and TRBJ2-1): KAGVTQTPRYLIKTRGQQVTLSCSPISGHRSVSWYQQTPGQGLQFLFEYFSETQRNKGNFPGRFSGRQFSNSRSEMNVSTLELGDSALYLCASSGQGIDEQFFGPGTRLTVL.

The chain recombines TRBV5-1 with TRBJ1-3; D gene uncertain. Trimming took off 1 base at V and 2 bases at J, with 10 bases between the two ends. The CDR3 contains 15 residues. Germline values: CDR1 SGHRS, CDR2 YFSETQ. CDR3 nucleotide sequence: TGCGCCAGCAGCTTGTTTTCGGGTGCTGGAAACACCATATATTTT. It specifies CASSLFSGAGNTIYF. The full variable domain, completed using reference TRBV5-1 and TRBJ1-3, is KAGVTQTPRYLIKTRGQQVTLSCSPISGHRSVSWYQQTPGQGLQFLFEYFSETQRNKGNFPGRFSGRQFSNSRSEMNVSTLELGDSALYLCASSLFSGAGNTIYFGEGSWLTVV.

CDR3 coding DNA: TGTGCCAGCAGCCAGGAGGGTGTCGGGTTGAACGAGCAGTACTTC. It codes for CASSQEGVGLNEQYF. The chain combines TRBV7-2 with TRBJ2-7; a weak D match, TRBD2 (6 bases). Germline V CDR1 and CDR2: SGHTA, FQGNSA. The V gene lost 5 bases and the J gene lost 5 bases, with 19 bases spanning the gap. The CDR3 covers 15 residues.

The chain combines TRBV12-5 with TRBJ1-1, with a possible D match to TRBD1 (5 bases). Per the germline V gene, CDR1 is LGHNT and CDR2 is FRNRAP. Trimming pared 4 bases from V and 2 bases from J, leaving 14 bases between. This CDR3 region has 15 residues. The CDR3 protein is CASGWGVALNTEAFF. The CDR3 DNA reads TGTGCTAGTGGTTGGGGGGTGGCGTTAAACACTGAAGCTTTCTTT.

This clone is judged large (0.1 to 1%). CDR3 amino acids: CASSSQGGDTGELFF. CDR3 sequence (DNA): TGCGCCAGCAGCTCTCAGGGGGGAGACACCGGGGAGCTGTTTTTT. The chain employs TRBV5-1 and TRBJ2-2, with TRBD1 as a possible D gene (7 bases). This CDR3 has 15 residues. The germline V gene encodes CDR1 SGHRS and CDR2 YFSETQ. V lost 3 bases, J lost 3 bases, and 12 bases lay in between.

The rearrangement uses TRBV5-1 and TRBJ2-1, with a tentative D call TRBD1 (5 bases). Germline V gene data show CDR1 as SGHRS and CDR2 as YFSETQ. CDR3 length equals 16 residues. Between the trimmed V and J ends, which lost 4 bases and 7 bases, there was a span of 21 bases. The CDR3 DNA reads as TGCGCCAGCAGCCCCCCCGGCCGAAGGGGAATTAATGAGCAGTTCTTC. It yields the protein CASSPPGRRGINEQFF.

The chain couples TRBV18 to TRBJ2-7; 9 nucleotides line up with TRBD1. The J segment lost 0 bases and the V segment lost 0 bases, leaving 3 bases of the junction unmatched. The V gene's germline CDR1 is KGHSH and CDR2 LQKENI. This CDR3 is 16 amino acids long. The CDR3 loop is CASSPPRTGASYEQYF. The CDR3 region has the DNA TGTGCCAGCTCACCACCGAGGACAGGGGCCTCCTACGAGCAGTACTTC.

CDR3 in amino acids: CAIQYVATDTQYF. CDR3 in DNA: TGTGCCATCCAATACGTGGCCACAGATACGCAGTATTTT. J is TRBJ2-3 and V is TRBV6-1; D is unclear. V lost 10 bases, J lost 2 bases, and 13 bases lay in between. CDR3 length: 13 amino acids. Germline V lookup: CDR1 MNHNS, CDR2 SASEGT.

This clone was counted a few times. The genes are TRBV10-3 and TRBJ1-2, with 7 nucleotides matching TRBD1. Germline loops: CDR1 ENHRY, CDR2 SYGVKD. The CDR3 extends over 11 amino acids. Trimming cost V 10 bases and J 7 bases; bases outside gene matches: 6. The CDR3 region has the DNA TGTGCCACCCGGGACAGTAGTGGCTACACCTTC. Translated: CATRDSSGYTF.

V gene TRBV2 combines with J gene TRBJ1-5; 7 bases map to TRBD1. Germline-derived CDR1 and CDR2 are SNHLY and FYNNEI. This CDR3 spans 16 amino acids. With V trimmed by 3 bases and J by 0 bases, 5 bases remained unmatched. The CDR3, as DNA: TGTGCCAGCAGTGACCAAACAGGGGTTAGCAATCAGCCCCAGCATTTT. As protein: CASSDQTGVSNQPQHF. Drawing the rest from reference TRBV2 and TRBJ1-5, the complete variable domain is EPEVTQTPSHQVTQMGQEVILRCVPISNHLYFYWYRQILGQKVEFLVSFYNNEISEKSEIFDDQFSVERPDGSNFTLKIRSTKLEDSAMYFCASSDQTGVSNQPQHFGDGTRLSIL.

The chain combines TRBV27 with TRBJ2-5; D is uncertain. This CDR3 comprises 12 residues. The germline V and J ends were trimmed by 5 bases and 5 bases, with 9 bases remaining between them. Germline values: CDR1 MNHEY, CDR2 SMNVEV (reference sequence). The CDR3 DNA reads TGTGCCAGCAGTCCCGTCGGTGAGACCCAGTACTTC. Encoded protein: CASSPVGETQYF.

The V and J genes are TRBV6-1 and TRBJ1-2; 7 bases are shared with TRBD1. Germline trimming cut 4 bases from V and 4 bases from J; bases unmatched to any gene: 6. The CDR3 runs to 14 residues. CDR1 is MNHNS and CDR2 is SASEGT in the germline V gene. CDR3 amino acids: CASSASGGSYGYTF. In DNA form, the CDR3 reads TGTGCCAGCAGTGCATCAGGGGGATCCTATGGCTACACCTTC.

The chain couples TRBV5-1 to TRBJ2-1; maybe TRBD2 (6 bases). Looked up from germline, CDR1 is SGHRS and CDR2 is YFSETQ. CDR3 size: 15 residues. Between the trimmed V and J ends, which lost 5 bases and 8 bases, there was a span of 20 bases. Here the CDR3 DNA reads TGCGCCAGCAGGACCCGACTAGAACCTCAGTATGAGCAGTTCTTC. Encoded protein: CASRTRLEPQYEQFF. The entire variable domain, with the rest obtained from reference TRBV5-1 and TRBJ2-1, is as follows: KAGVTQTPRYLIKTRGQQVTLSCSPISGHRSVSWYQQTPGQGLQFLFEYFSETQRNKGNFPGRFSGRQFSNSRSEMNVSTLELGDSALYLCASRTRLEPQYEQFFGPGTRLTVL.

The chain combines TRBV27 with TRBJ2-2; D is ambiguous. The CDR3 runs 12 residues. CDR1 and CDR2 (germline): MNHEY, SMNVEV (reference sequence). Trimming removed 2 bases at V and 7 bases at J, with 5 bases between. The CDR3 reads CASSLGFGELFF. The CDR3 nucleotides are TGTGCCAGCAGTTTAGGGTTCGGGGAGCTGTTTTTT.

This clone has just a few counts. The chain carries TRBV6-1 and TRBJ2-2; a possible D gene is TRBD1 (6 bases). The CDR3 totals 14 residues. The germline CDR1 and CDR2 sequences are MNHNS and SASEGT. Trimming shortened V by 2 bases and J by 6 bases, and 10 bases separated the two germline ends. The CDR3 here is CASSEMAGAGELFF. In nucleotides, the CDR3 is TGTGCCAGCAGTGAAATGGCAGGGGCCGGGGAGCTGTTTTTT.

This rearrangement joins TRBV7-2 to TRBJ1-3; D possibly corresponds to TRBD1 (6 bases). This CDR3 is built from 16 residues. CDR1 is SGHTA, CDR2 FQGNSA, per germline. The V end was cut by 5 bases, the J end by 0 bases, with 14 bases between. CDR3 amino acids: CASSQGLTISGNTIYF. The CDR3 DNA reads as TGTGCCAGCAGCCAGGGGCTGACGATCTCTGGAAACACCATATATTTT.

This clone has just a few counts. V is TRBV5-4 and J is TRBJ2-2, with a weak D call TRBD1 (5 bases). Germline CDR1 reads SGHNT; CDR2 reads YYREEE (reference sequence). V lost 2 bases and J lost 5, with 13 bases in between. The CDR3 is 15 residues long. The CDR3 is CASSFFQGGTGELFF. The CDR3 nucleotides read TGTGCCAGCAGCTTTTTCCAGGGTGGTACCGGGGAGCTGTTTTTT.

Written as DNA, the CDR3 is TGTGCCAGCAGTGACCGACAGGCCGCCTATGGCTACACCTTC. This codes for CASSDRQAAYGYTF. The chain joins TRBV6-6 to TRBJ1-2; TRBD1 might be the D (6 bases). CDR1 is MNHNY and CDR2 is SVGAGI in the germline V gene (reference sequence). Trimming stripped 5 bases from V and 4 bases from J, with 14 bases between. This CDR3 spans 14 amino acids.

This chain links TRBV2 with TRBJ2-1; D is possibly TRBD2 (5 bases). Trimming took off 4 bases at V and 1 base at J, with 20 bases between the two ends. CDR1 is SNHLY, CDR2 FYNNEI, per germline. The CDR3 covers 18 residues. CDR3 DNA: TGTGCCAGCAGTGGCCACGGGTTGCTAGCTATTTCCTACAATGAGCAGTTCTTC. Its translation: CASSGHGLLAISYNEQFF.